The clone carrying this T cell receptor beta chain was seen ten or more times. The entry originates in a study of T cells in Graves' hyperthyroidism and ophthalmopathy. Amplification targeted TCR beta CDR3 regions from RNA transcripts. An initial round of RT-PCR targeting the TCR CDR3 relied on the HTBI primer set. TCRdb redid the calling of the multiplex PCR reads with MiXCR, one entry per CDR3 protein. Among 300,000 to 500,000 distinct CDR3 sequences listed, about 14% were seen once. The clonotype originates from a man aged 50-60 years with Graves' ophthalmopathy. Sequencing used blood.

CDR3 sequence (DNA): TGCGCCAGCAGTGTCCTGGGGCCGGAGGGAGAGCAGTACTTC. Its protein product is CASSVLGPEGEQYF. This sequence joins TRBV10-2 and TRBJ2-7; D perhaps matches TRBD2 (6 bases). CDR1 is WSHSY and CDR2 is SAAADI in the germline V gene. This CDR3 is 14 amino acids long. V lost 4 bases to trimming and J lost 7 bases, with 17 bases between them.